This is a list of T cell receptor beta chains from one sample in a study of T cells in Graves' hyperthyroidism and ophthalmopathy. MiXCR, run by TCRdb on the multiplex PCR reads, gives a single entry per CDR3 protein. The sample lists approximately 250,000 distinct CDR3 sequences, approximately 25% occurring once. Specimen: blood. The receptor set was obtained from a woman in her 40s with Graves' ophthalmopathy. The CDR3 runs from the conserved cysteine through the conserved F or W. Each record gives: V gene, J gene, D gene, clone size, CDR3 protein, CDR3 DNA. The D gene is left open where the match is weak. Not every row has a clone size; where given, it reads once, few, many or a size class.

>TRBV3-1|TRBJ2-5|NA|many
CASSQDSGAWGETQYF
TGTGCCAGCAGCCAAGACTCCGGGGCTTGGGGAGAGACCCAGTACTTC
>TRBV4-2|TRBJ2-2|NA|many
CASSQPGHTNTGELFF
TGTGCCAGCAGCCAACCGGGACACACTAACACCGGGGAGCTGTTTTTT
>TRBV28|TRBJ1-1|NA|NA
CASSFGGAKSLNTEAFF
TGTGCCAGCAGTTTCGGGGGGGCCAAATCCTTGAACACTGAAGCTTTCTTT
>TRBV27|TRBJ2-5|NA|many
CASSFTGRETQYF
TGTGCCAGCAGTTTTACGGGGCGGGAGACCCAGTACTTC
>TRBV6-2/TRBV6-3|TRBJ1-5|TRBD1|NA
CASSPPGQGINQPQHF
TGTGCCAGCAGTCCTCCGGGACAGGGGATAAATCAGCCCCAGCATTTT
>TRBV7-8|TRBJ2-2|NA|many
CASSFGQLNTGELFF
TGTGCCAGCAGCTTCGGACAGTTGAACACCGGGGAGCTGTTTTTT
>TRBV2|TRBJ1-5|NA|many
CASSDSTGSTNQPQHF
TGTGCCAGCAGTGATTCTACAGGGTCGACCAATCAGCCCCAGCATTTT
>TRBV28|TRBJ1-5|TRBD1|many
CASSFRDREPPQHF
TGTGCCAGCAGTTTCAGGGACAGGGAGCCGCCCCAGCATTTT
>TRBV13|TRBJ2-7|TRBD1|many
CASTSRGLYEQYF
TGTGCCAGCACCAGCAGGGGGCTGTACGAGCAGTACTTC
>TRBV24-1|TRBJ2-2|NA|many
CATQSPQGYTGELFF
TGTGCCACCCAGAGCCCTCAGGGTTACACCGGGGAGCTGTTTTTT
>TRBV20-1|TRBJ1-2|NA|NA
CSAGANSHGYTF
TGCAGTGCTGGCGCGAATTCACATGGCTACACCTTC
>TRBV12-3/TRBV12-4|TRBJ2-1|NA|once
CASGKTGRAYEQFF
TGTGCCAGCGGAAAGACAGGTCGAGCCTACGAGCAGTTCTTC
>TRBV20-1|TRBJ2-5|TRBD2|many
CSAPWGLAGKETQYF
TGCAGTGCCCCCTGGGGACTAGCGGGTAAAGAGACCCAGTACTTC
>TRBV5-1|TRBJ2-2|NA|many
CASSQGQTVTGELFF
TGCGCCAGCAGCCAAGGACAGACAGTCACCGGGGAGCTGTTTTTT
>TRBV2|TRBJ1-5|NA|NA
CASSEIPDQPQHF
TGTGCCAGCAGTGAGATTCCCGATCAGCCCCAGCATTTT
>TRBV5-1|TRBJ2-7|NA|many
CASSLGSNEQYF
TGCGCCAGCAGCTTGGGCAGCAACGAGCAGTACTTC
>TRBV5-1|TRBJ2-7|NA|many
CASSLSAGIYEQYF
TGCGCCAGCAGCTTGTCTGCAGGAATCTACGAGCAGTACTTC
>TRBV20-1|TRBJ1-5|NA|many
CSATAQGSNQPQHF
TGCAGTGCCACGGCCCAGGGCAGCAATCAGCCCCAGCATTTT
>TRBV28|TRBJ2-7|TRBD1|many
CASDRTGEYEQYF
TGTGCCAGCGATAGGACAGGCGAGTACGAGCAGTACTTC
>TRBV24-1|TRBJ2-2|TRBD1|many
CATSEQGQGAGTGELFF
TGTGCCACCAGTGAACAGGGACAGGGGGCAGGCACCGGGGAGCTGTTTTTT
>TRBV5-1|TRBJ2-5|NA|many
CASSSTSGASPSQYF
TGCGCCAGCAGTTCTACCTCAGGGGCGTCCCCATCCCAGTACTTC
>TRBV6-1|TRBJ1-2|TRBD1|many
CASREQGYYGYTF
TGTGCCAGCAGAGAACAGGGGTACTATGGCTACACCTTC
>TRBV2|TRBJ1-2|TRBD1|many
CASSAEQGASGYTF
TGTGCCAGCAGTGCCGAACAGGGGGCGAGTGGCTACACCTTC
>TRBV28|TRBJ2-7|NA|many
CASRSGYEQYF
TGTGCCAGCAGATCGGGCTACGAGCAGTACTTC
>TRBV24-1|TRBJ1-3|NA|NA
CATSDFGRTIYF
TGTGCCACCAGTGATTTTGGAAGGACCATATATTTT
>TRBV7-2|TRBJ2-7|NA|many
CASSLGTVPYEQYF
TGTGCCAGCAGCTTAGGGACAGTTCCCTACGAGCAGTACTTC
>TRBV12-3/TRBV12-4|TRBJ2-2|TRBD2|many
CASSLSGRASGELFF
TGTGCCAGCAGTTTAAGCGGGAGGGCCAGCGGGGAGCTGTTTTTT
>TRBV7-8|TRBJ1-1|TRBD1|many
CASSLATGMAEAFF
TGTGCCAGCAGCTTAGCGACAGGGATGGCTGAAGCTTTCTTT
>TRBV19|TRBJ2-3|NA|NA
CASSPTGTDTQYF
TGTGCCAGTAGTCCCACAGGGACCGATACGCAGTATTTT
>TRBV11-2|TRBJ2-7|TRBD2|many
CASSLQHGGLAAYEQYF
TGTGCCAGCAGCTTACAGCACGGGGGACTAGCGGCCTACGAGCAGTACTTC
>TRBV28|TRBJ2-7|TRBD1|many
CASSSPGGKYEQYF
TGTGCCAGCAGTTCGCCAGGGGGAAAGTACGAGCAGTACTTC
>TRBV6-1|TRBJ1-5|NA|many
CASTTGRGPQHF
TGTGCCAGCACCACGGGACGGGGGCCCCAGCATTTT
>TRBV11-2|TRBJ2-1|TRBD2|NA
CASSLGLAGANEQFF
TGTGCCAGCAGCTTAGGACTAGCGGGAGCCAATGAGCAGTTCTTC
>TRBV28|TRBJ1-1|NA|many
CASSLGGTAGVTEAFF
TGTGCCAGCAGTTTAGGGGGGACGGCGGGGGTCACTGAAGCTTTCTTT
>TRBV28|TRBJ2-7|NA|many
CASSFEPSGVEQYF
TGTGCCAGCAGTTTTGAGCCGTCAGGGGTCGAGCAGTACTTC
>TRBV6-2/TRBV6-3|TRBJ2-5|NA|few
CASSYAGASQETQYF
TGTGCCAGCAGTTACGCGGGGGCAAGCCAAGAGACCCAGTACTTC
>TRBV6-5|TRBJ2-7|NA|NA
CASSYDSRHRPWYF
TGTGCCAGCAGTTACGACAGCCGACACCGTCCATGGTACTTC
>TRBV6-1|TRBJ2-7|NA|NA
CASSVVGTGYEQYF
TGTGCCAGCAGTGTTGTGGGGACGGGTTACGAGCAGTACTTC
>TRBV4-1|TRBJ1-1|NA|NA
CASSQEGGPKSTEAFF
TGCGCCAGCAGCCAAGAAGGAGGTCCCAAGAGCACTGAAGCTTTCTTT
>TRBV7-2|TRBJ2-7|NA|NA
CASSMGLEQYF
TGTGCCAGCTCAATGGGGCTCGAGCAGTACTTC
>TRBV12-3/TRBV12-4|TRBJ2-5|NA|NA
CASSLFAGETQYF
TGTGCCAGCAGTTTATTCGCCGGGGAGACCCAGTACTTC
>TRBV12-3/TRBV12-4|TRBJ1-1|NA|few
CASSFSGPGVAYF
TGTGCCAGCAGTTTTTCAGGGCCGGGAGTAGCTTACTTT
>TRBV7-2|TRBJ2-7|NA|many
CASSLGTVYEQYF
TGTGCCAGCAGCTTAGGGACAGTCTACGAGCAGTACTTC
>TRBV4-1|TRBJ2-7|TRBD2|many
CASSHDIAGSYEQYF
TGCGCCAGCAGCCACGATATAGCGGGGTCCTACGAGCAGTACTTC
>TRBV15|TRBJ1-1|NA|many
CATSGQLNTEAFF
TGTGCCACCAGCGGACAGTTGAACACTGAAGCTTTCTTT
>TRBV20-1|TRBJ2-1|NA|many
CSATYRALYNEQFF
TGCAGTGCTACCTACAGGGCACTCTACAATGAGCAGTTCTTC
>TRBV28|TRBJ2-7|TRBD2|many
CASRPDLAGGTYEQYF
TGTGCCAGCAGGCCGGACCTAGCGGGAGGTACCTACGAGCAGTACTTC
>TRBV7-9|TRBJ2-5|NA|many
CASSFETAQETQYF
TGTGCCAGCAGCTTTGAGACGGCCCAAGAGACCCAGTACTTC
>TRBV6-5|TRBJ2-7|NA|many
CASNKNEAYEQYF
TGTGCCAGCAACAAGAACGAGGCCTACGAGCAGTACTTC
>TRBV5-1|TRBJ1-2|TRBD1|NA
CASSPGQAMSFGYTF
TGCGCCAGCAGCCCAGGACAGGCCATGAGTTTCGGCTACACCTTC
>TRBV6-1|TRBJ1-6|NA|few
CASSGGRLNSPLHF
TGTGCCAGCAGTGGGGGACGTCTTAATTCACCCCTCCACTTT
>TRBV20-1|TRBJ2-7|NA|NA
CSARDQASKYF
TGCAGTGCTAGAGATCAAGCTAGCAAGTACTTC
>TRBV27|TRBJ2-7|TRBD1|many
CASSLRGQGWGEQYF
TGTGCCAGCAGTTTACGTGGACAGGGGTGGGGCGAGCAGTACTTC
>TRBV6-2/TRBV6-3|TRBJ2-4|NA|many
CASTSEAKNIQYF
TGTGCCAGCACTTCAGAAGCCAAAAACATTCAGTACTTC
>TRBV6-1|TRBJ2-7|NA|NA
CASGGRQGYEQYF
TGTGCCAGTGGAGGGAGACAGGGCTACGAGCAGTACTTC
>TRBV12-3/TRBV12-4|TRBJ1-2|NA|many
CASSTPGSPLSGYTF
TGTGCCAGCAGTACACCCGGGAGCCCCCTCTCGGGCTACACCTTC
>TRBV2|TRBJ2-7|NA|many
CASRSLSWTESSYEQYF
TGTGCCAGCAGAAGTCTCAGCTGGACTGAGAGCTCCTACGAGCAGTACTTC
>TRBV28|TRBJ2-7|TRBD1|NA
CASSFLGQGEDEQYF
TGTGCCAGCAGTTTTTTGGGACAGGGGGAAGACGAGCAGTACTTC
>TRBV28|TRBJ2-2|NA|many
CASSLSGSNTGELFF
TGTGCCAGCAGTTTATCCGGTTCGAACACCGGGGAGCTGTTTTTT
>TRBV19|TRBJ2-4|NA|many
CASREQGKNIQYF
TGTGCCAGTAGGGAACAGGGCAAAAACATTCAGTACTTC